This TCR beta chain came from a study of T cells in Graves' hyperthyroidism and ophthalmopathy. Study as a whole: Specimen type is peripheral blood, collected at initial diagnosis prior to any treatment. Study-wide results and caveats: Ophthalmopathy was told apart from stable hyperthyroidism by a 13 V-J model.

The germline CDR1 and CDR2 sequences are SQVTM and ANQGSEA. The ends were cut back, 6 bases at V and 7 bases at J, with 21 bases in the middle. The CDR3 contains 15 residues. Amplification of TCR beta CDR3 regions was performed using RNA transcripts as template. During a first-round RT-PCR of the TCR CDR3, the HTBI primer set was used. TCRdb re-called the multiplex PCR reads with MiXCR, one entry per CDR3 protein. Here the sample spans about 400,000 distinct CDR3 sequences, roughly 15% being singletons. Each 10 ml fresh peripheral blood draw supplied the PBMCs. As regards this clonotype: What it binds is not known.

This chain links TRBV29-1 with TRBJ2-2; possibly TRBD2 for D (5 bases). The origin of this receptor is a woman younger than 45 with Graves' ophthalmopathy. Sequencing was carried out using blood. This CDR3 is CSVTSTGSRNGELFF. DNA for the CDR3: TGCAGCGTGACCTCGACGGGGAGCCGGAACGGGGAGCTGTTTTTT.